Presented here are 9 T cell receptor beta chains from one specimen sequenced in a study of T cells expressing NK-cell markers. With the 5' RACE reads reprocessed, TCRdb shows one record per CDR3 protein and no DNA. The table for this sample gives 150,000 or so distinct CDR3 sequences. The sample taken for sequencing was blood T cells: a sorted CD56 or NKG2C T cell subset, CD4+ or CD8+ T cells, or bulk PBMC T cells (not recorded which). The receptors stem from a woman aged 50 to 60 in good health.

The chain combines TRBV7-9 with TRBJ1-3; TCRdb gives TRBD1 as the D gene, but with no DNA this cannot be confirmed. The CDR3 loop spans 15 amino acids. The V gene's germline CDR1 is SEHNR and CDR2 FQNEAQ (reference sequence). CDR3 in amino acids: CASSFLQGDGNTIYF. The entire variable domain, with the rest obtained from reference TRBV7-9 and TRBJ1-3, is as follows: DTGVSQNPRHKITKRGQNVTFRCDPISEHNRLYWYRQTLGQGPEFLTYFQNEAQLEKSRLLSDRFSAERPKGSFSTLEIQRTEQGDSAMYLCASSFLQGDGNTIYFGEGSWLTVV.

This chain joins TRBV2 and TRBJ1-4; with no DNA, the TCRdb D assignment of TRBD1 cannot be verified. This CDR3 spans 17 amino acids. CDR1 is SNHLY and CDR2 is FYNNEI in the germline V gene. CDR3 region: CASSEAGRGGWNEKLFF.

The chain is built from TRBV20-1 and TRBJ1-1; TCRdb's assignment of TRBD1 cannot be checked, as there is no DNA. Germline loops: CDR1 DFQATT, CDR2 SNEGSKA (reference sequence). The CDR3 has 17 amino acids. CDR3 protein: CSARVVTGVRVNTEAFF.

The V and J genes are TRBV15 and TRBJ2-1; TCRdb selects TRBD2, and the lack of DNA leaves this call unchecked. The CDR3 length is 15 residues. Germline V lookup: CDR1 LNHNV, CDR2 YYDKDF (reference sequence). The CDR3 loop reads CATSRAAGEHNEQFF.

The chain has TRBV27 and TRBJ2-5; TCRdb's D gene call, TRBD1, goes unchecked for lack of DNA. The CDR3 runs 14 residues. Germline V gene lookup returns CDR1 MNHEY and CDR2 SMNVEV (reference sequence). CDR3 protein: CASSPGTSQETQYF.

This chain uses TRBV24-1 with TRBJ2-7; TCRdb gives TRBD2 as the D gene, but with no DNA this cannot be confirmed. The CDR3 extends over 13 amino acids. Germline assignment: CDR1 KGHDR and CDR2 SFDVKD. This CDR3 is CATAPRTTPEQYF.

This sequence joins TRBV9 and TRBJ2-2. The CDR3 length is 16 residues. Germline CDR1 SGDLS, CDR2 YYNGEE. This chain's CDR3 is CASSVEGSPNTGELFF.

The V call is TRBV18, the J call TRBJ1-1. CDR3 size: 16 residues. Germline-derived CDR1 and CDR2 are KGHSH and LQKENI. The CDR3 loop is CASSPYWRDQNTEAFF.

This chain links TRBV12-3 or TRBV12-4 with TRBJ2-1; TCRdb designates TRBD2, a call that cannot be tested without DNA. There are 15 residues in the CDR3. This CDR3 reads CASSFNGGLNNEQFF.